The 25 T cell receptor beta chains given below trace back to one sample, sequenced in a study of beta chain features in type 1 diabetes. Since all of the isolated RNA was reverse transcribed, expressed TCRB transcripts were what got sequenced. Sequencing used immunoSEQ multiplex PCR; TCRdb keeps in-frame clones, though not all of them. The sample records roughly 610,000 clones, around 16% being singletons. The specimen was naive CD4+ T cells from blood. These receptors came from a young man in good health.

There are a few counts of this clone. This CDR3 is CASSLDLGGNEQFF. The CDR3, as DNA: TGTGCCAGCAGCTTAGATCTGGGAGGGAATGAGCAGTTCTTC. This rearrangement joins TRBV11-3 to TRBJ2-1, with 7 bases aligning to TRBD2. Germline CDR1 reads SGHNT; CDR2 reads YENEEA. V trimming: 0 bases; J trimming: 7 bases; junction bases outside the gene matches: 3. This CDR3 comprises 14 residues.

This clone was picked up a small number of times. The chain uses TRBV7-6 and TRBJ1-2; 8 nucleotides align to TRBD1. The CDR3 runs to 17 residues. The V gene's germline CDR1 is SGHVS and CDR2 FNYEAQ. J was trimmed by 6 bases and V by 4 bases; bases with no gene match: 16. The CDR3 region is CASSSRRTGTTWDGYTF. The CDR3 DNA sequence: TGTGCCAGCAGCTCTAGGCGGACAGGGACGACTTGGGATGGCTACACCTTC.

This clone was counted between two and nine times. The chain couples TRBV19 to TRBJ2-5; D is undetermined. V shed 2 bases and J shed 4 bases, with 8 bases lying between them. The CDR3 is 13 amino acids. Looked up from germline, CDR1 is LNHDA and CDR2 is SQIVND (reference sequence). The CDR3 here is CASSIRVGETQYF. CDR3 coding DNA: TGTGCCAGTAGTATAAGGGTAGGAGAGACCCAGTACTTC.

The CDR3 DNA follows: TGTGCCAGCAGTTTATCGCCAACAGGCCGCACAAGGGGTAATTCACCCCTCCACTTT. This sequence encodes CASSLSPTGRTRGNSPLHF. The V gene is TRBV27, the J gene TRBJ1-6, with D perhaps matching TRBD1 (5 bases). The CDR3 consists of 19 residues. With 0 bases removed from V and 6 bases from J, the gap between germline ends came to 21 bases. The V gene's germline CDR1 is MNHEY and CDR2 SMNVEV (reference sequence).

This chain connects TRBV5-4 to TRBJ2-5, with D possibly TRBD2 on 6 matching bases. The germline V gene encodes CDR1 SGHNT and CDR2 YYREEE (reference sequence). This CDR3 has 15 residues. Deletions cut 1 base from V and 4 bases from J, with 14 bases between. The CDR3 sequence is CASSLKWREGETQYF. CDR3 DNA: TGTGCCAGCAGCTTGAAGTGGCGGGAAGGAGAGACCCAGTACTTC.

Of note for this clone: The sample holds other DNA sequences that translate to the same CDR3. This chain uses TRBV18 with TRBJ2-7; D unclear. This CDR3 spans 11 amino acids. Deletions cut 3 bases from V and 5 bases from J, with 5 bases between. The germline CDR1 and CDR2 sequences are KGHSH and LQKENI. In DNA form, the CDR3 reads TGTGCCAGCTCACCGTCCAACGAGCAGTACTTC. Amino acid sequence: CASSPSNEQYF.

The V gene is TRBV10-3, the J gene TRBJ1-3, with TRBD1 matching over 9 bases. The CDR3 sequence is 15 residues long. Germline V gives CDR1 ENHRY, CDR2 SYGVKD. The trim removed 7 bases at V and 0 bases at J, leaving 4 bases unmatched. The CDR3 loop reads CAIKLDRGSGNTIYF. CDR3 in DNA: TGTGCCATCAAACTGGACAGGGGCTCTGGAAACACCATATATTTT.

The chain uses TRBV28 and TRBJ2-5; tentative D call: TRBD1 (5 bases). Trimming cost V 6 bases and J 0 bases, with 11 bases left between them. Per germline, CDR1 MDHEN and CDR2 SYDVKM. This CDR3 contains 14 residues. The CDR3 protein is CASSHRQYQETQYF. The CDR3 DNA sequence: TGTGCCAGCAGCCACCGACAGTACCAAGAGACCCAGTACTTC.

This clone occurred a few times. The CDR3 coding sequence is TGTGCCTGGAGTCCGGACAGCCTTTACCTTGAAGCTTTCTTT. Protein: CAWSPDSLYLEAFF. The V call is TRBV30, the J call TRBJ1-1; D perhaps matches TRBD1 (6 bases). V shed 2 bases and J shed 7 bases, with 17 bases lying between them. Germline-derived CDR1 and CDR2 are GTSNPN and SVGIG (reference sequence). This CDR3 is 14 amino acids long. The entire variable domain, with the rest obtained from reference TRBV30 and TRBJ1-1, is as follows: SQTIHQWPATLVQPVGSPLSLECTVEGTSNPNLYWYRQAAGRGLQLLFYSVGIGQISSEVPQNLSASRPQDRQFILSSKKLLLSDSGFYLCAWSPDSLYLEAFFGQGTRLTVV.

V and J are TRBV18 and TRBJ2-1; 7 bases are shared with TRBD1. The germline CDR1 and CDR2 sequences are KGHSH and LQKENI. The V gene end was trimmed by 4 bases and the J gene end by 5 bases; junction bases not matched to a gene: 11. This CDR3 is built from 16 residues. CDR3 sequence (DNA): TGTGCCAGCTCACGTCCGGGACAGAGATCCAACAATGAGCAGTTCTTC. Amino acids: CASSRPGQRSNNEQFF. The whole variable domain, remainder taken from reference TRBV18 and TRBJ2-1, is NAGVMQNPRHLVRRRGQEARLRCSPMKGHSHVYWYRQLPEEGLKFMVYLQKENIIDESGMPKERFSAEFPKEGPSILRIQQVVRGDSAAYFCASSRPGQRSNNEQFFGPGTRLTVL.

The rearrangement links TRBV29-1 to TRBJ1-6, with a tentative D call TRBD1 (6 bases). The CDR3 sequence is 13 residues long. The germline V gene encodes CDR1 SQVTM and CDR2 ANQGSEA. V lost 5 bases, J lost 9 bases, and 14 bases lay in between. CDR3 loop: CSVRQDGGSPLHF. The CDR3 DNA sequence: TGCAGCGTTAGACAGGATGGGGGTTCACCCCTCCACTTT.

The CDR3 spells CASSEPGTGGHEQYF. CDR3 bases: TGTGCCAGCAGTGAGCCCGGGACAGGGGGACACGAGCAGTACTTC. The genes are TRBV25-1 and TRBJ2-7, with 11 bases fitting TRBD1. The CDR3 totals 15 residues. Per germline, CDR1 MGHDK and CDR2 SYGVNS. V gave up 3 bases and J gave up 5 bases; unmatched junction bases: 6.

This rearrangement joins TRBV6-4 to TRBJ2-7; a possible D gene is TRBD2 (5 bases). V lost 6 bases and J lost 5, with 14 bases in between. Germline V gives CDR1 MRHNA, CDR2 SNTAGT. The CDR3 contains 13 residues. The CDR3 protein is CASSPTRENEQYF. The CDR3 DNA is TGTGCCAGCAGCCCCACTAGGGAAAACGAGCAGTACTTC.

This clone was counted between two and nine times. This rearrangement joins TRBV7-9 to TRBJ2-7, with TRBD1 identical over 9 bases. This CDR3 has 16 residues. The V and J ends lost 5 bases and 3 bases, in that order; junction bases with no gene match: 11. CDR1 is SEHNR, CDR2 FQNEAQ, per germline (reference sequence). The CDR3 loop reads CASSQTRRDRVYEQYF. The CDR3 region has the DNA TGTGCCAGCAGCCAAACACGCCGGGACAGGGTCTACGAGCAGTACTTC.

This clone came up a few times. This chain connects TRBV7-6 to TRBJ2-7, with 7 bases aligning to TRBD2. The CDR3 consists of 14 residues. Trimming at V came to 1 base and at J to 0 bases, leaving 0 bases not matched to a gene. The germline V gene encodes CDR1 SGHVS and CDR2 FNYEAQ. The chain's CDR3 is CASSLGLASYEQYF. The DNA of the CDR3 is TGTGCCAGCAGCTTAGGACTAGCCTCCTACGAGCAGTACTTC.

V and J are TRBV7-3 and TRBJ2-3; a weak D match, TRBD1 (5 bases). Germline V lookup: CDR1 SGHTA, CDR2 FQGTGA. V lost 5 bases and J lost 5, with 14 bases in between. CDR3 length: 14 amino acids. CDR3 DNA: TGTGCCAGCAGCCCCAGGGATGCGCGAGATACGCAGTATTTT. Its protein product is CASSPRDARDTQYF.

V gene TRBV27 combines with J gene TRBJ1-5, with a possible D match to TRBD1 (6 bases). The germline V gene has CDR1 MNHEY and CDR2 SMNVEV (reference sequence). The V end lost 5 bases, the J end lost 6 bases, and 14 bases lay between the germline ends. The CDR3 consists of 14 residues. As DNA, the CDR3 is TGTGCCAGCAGTACCACAGGGACGGGTCAGCCCCAGCATTTT. This sequence encodes CASSTTGTGQPQHF.

The CDR3 DNA reads TGTGCCTGTTCCGGGACCCGGGACTCCTACGAGCAGTACTTC. Protein: CACSGTRDSYEQYF. V usage is TRBV30 and J usage is TRBJ2-7, with D perhaps being TRBD1 or TRBD2 (5 bases each). CDR3 size: 14 residues. V was trimmed by 6 bases and J by 0 bases, leaving 15 bases between them. Germline CDR1 and CDR2: GTSNPN and SVGIG (reference sequence).

This clone was observed a few times. The rearrangement joins TRBV7-2 to TRBJ1-5; 7 positions match TRBD1. The CDR3 has 15 amino acids. J lost 6 bases, V lost 3 bases, and 8 bases had no gene match. Germline V gives CDR1 SGHTA, CDR2 FQGNSA. The CDR3 is CASSFYSGGGQPQHF. For the CDR3, the DNA is TGTGCCAGCAGCTTCTACTCAGGGGGAGGTCAGCCCCAGCATTTT.

This sequence joins TRBV4-2 and TRBJ1-6; no firm D call. With 1 base removed from V and 0 bases from J, the gap between germline ends came to 10 bases. Germline V gene sequence: CDR1 LGHNA, CDR2 YNFKEQ. The CDR3 has 17 amino acids. Here the CDR3 reads CASSQGAASSYNSPLHF. For the CDR3, the DNA is TGTGCCAGCAGCCAAGGGGCCGCTAGCTCCTATAATTCACCCCTCCACTTT.

This clone was counted only a few times. The genes are TRBV27 and TRBJ2-7; D is perhaps TRBD1 (6 bases). V dropped 8 bases and J dropped 0 bases, with 20 bases sitting between them. Germline CDR1 and CDR2: MNHEY and SMNVEV (reference sequence). CDR3 length: 16 amino acids. The CDR3 loop is CASAPPNGQPSYEQYF. The DNA of the CDR3 is TGTGCCAGCGCCCCCCCCAACGGACAGCCCTCCTACGAGCAGTACTTC.

The chain joins TRBV6-1 to TRBJ2-7; 7 bases match TRBD2. This CDR3 has 14 residues. V dropped 7 bases and J dropped 3; count of bases not matched to a gene: 9. The V gene's germline CDR1 is MNHNS and CDR2 SASEGT. CDR3 sequence (DNA): TGTGCCAGCAAAGAACTAGCGAAAAGCTACGAGCAGTACTTC. Its translation is CASKELAKSYEQYF.

This clone was counted only a few times. The V call is TRBV7-2, the J call TRBJ1-2; no reliable D call. The germline V gene has CDR1 SGHTA and CDR2 FQGNSA. Trimming removed 5 bases at V and 11 bases at J, with 6 bases between. CDR3 length: 9 amino acids. CDR3 bases: TGTGCCAGCAGCCCTCTATACACCTTC. It is translated as CASSPLYTF.

This chain connects TRBV5-1 to TRBJ2-3; TRBD1 matches 7 bases. The CDR3 loop spans 13 amino acids. CDR1 is SGHRS and CDR2 is YFSETQ in the germline V gene. V was pared by 7 bases and J by 1 base, with 3 bases of the junction left unmatched. DNA for the CDR3: TGCGCCAGCCAAGACAGGGGCACAGATACGCAGTATTTT. Translation gives CASQDRGTDTQYF.

The J gene is TRBJ2-2, the V gene TRBV19; D gene unclear. V dropped 5 bases and J dropped 7 bases, with 8 bases sitting between them. The germline gives CDR1 LNHDA, CDR2 SQIVND (reference sequence). This CDR3 region has 12 residues. The CDR3 DNA follows: TGTGCCAGTAGTCCCAGGTTCGGGGAGCTGTTTTTT. Translation gives CASSPRFGELFF.